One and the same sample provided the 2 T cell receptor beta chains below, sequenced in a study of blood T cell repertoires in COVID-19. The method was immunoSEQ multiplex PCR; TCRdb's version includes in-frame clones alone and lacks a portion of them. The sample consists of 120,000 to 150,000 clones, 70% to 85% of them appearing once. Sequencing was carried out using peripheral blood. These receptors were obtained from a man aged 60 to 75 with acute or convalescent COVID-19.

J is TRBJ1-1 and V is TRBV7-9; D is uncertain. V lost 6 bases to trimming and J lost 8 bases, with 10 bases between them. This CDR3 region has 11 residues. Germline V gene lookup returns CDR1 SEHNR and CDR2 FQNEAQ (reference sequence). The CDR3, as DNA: TGTGCCAGCAGATCACAATCAGAAGCTTTCTTT. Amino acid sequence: CASRSQSEAFF.

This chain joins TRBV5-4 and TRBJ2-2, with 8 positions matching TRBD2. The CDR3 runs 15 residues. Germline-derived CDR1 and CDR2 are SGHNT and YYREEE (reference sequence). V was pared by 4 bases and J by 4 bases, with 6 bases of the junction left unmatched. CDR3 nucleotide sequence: TGTGCCAGCAGCCCCGGGGGGGACTCCACCGGGGAGCTGTTTTTT. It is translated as CASSPGGDSTGELFF.